Listed here is a single T cell receptor beta chain. Its specificity is unknown. 13 Jbeta primers and 60 Vbeta primers were used for the PCR. The method was immunoSEQ multiplex PCR; TCRdb's version includes in-frame clones alone and lacks a portion of them. The sample has more than 150,000 clones, almost 80% seen once. Likely unrecorded immune exposures existed in these nominally healthy donors. The entry originates in a study of cytomegalovirus exposure and HLA in healthy donors. General study points: TCR beta chain V- and J-gene trimming was linked, in a later analysis, to a missense variant in DCLRE1C.

V was cut by 3 bases and J by 7 bases, with 13 bases left in between. The V gene's germline CDR1 is MDHEN and CDR2 SYDVKM. This CDR3 comprises 14 residues. Sequenced material: PBMCs. The genes are TRBV28 and TRBJ1-5; D possibly corresponds to TRBD1 (6 bases). This clonotype was obtained from a man aged 50-60 years in good health and CMV-seropositive. CDR3 sequence reads: CASSFGGANQPQHF. The CDR3 nucleotides read TGTGCCAGCAGTTTCGGGGGGGCGAACCAGCCCCAGCATTTT.